There are a few counts of the clone carrying this TCR beta chain. Antigen unknown. Germline assignment: CDR1 MNHNY and CDR2 SVGAGI (reference sequence). The CDR3 sequence is 13 residues long. V lost 5 bases and J 4 bases, leaving 9 bases between the germline ends. These data belong to a study of read filtering for tumor transcriptome and immune sequencing. As for the study in general: R-ISS stage counts were under 10 for I, 16 for II, about seven for III. The study's findings and limits: Sorted CD138-negative bone marrow cells were not purified T cells.

The library was built from about 0.4 ug RNA with molecular barcoded adaptors for alpha/delta and beta/gamma chains. One entry per CDR3 protein results from TCRdb running MiXCR on the reads. The sample shows around 58,000 distinct CDR3 sequences, approximately 15% of them seen only once. Sequenced sample: a population of CD138-negative cells sorted from bone marrow. The chain couples TRBV6-6 to TRBJ1-3; unclear D gene. The receptor was derived from a donor at least 40 years old with multiple myeloma. CDR3 protein: CASSPTGGNTIYF. In DNA form, the CDR3 reads TGTGCCAGCAGTCCGACCGGGGGAAACACCATATATTTT.